The 31 T cell receptor beta chains in this list originate from one sample, sequenced in a study of T cell responses to AZD1222 COVID-19 vaccine. Assay: immunoSEQ multiplex PCR; the TCRdb copy retains only in-frame clones and omits some. This table holds 70,000 or so clones, around nine tenths found once. This sample comprised peripheral blood, obtained on day 0 of AZD1222 vaccination. All receptors come from an adult in good health.

The gene calls are TRBV2 and TRBJ1-2, with 7 nucleotides matching TRBD1. CDR1 is SNHLY and CDR2 is FYNNEI in the germline V gene. V lost 7 bases and J lost 4; bases outside the gene matches: 6. This CDR3 is 13 amino acids long. The CDR3 is CASTPGQTYGYTF. CDR3 in DNA: TGTGCCAGCACTCCGGGACAGACCTATGGCTACACCTTC.

V gene TRBV25-1 combines with J gene TRBJ2-5; either TRBD1 or TRBD2 may supply D (5 bases each). Trimming took off 3 bases at V and 1 base at J, with 12 bases between the two ends. Germline loops: CDR1 MGHDK, CDR2 SYGVNS. The CDR3 length is 15 residues. CDR3 amino acids: CASSDQTGPQETQYF. CDR3 nucleotide sequence: TGTGCCAGCAGTGACCAGACGGGGCCCCAAGAGACCCAGTACTTC.

V and J are TRBV28 and TRBJ2-7; D is unresolved. The CDR3 is 11 amino acids. Germline V gene sequence: CDR1 MDHEN, CDR2 SYDVKM. Trimming pared 5 bases from V and 4 bases from J, leaving 6 bases between. CDR3 amino acids: CASSRLYEQYF. The CDR3 DNA follows: TGTGCCAGCAGTCGATTGTACGAGCAGTACTTC.

The chain links TRBV27 to TRBJ1-6; D possibly corresponds to TRBD1 (5 bases). The CDR3 sequence is 13 residues long. Germline V gives CDR1 MNHEY, CDR2 SMNVEV (reference sequence). V lost 8 bases and J 9 bases, leaving 14 bases between the germline ends. CDR3 DNA sequence: TGTGCCAGCGGCCTCCCAGGGTTTTCACCCCTCCACTTT. Encoded protein: CASGLPGFSPLHF.

The chain carries TRBV7-6 and TRBJ2-7, with D perhaps given as TRBD1 or TRBD2 (5 bases each). CDR1 is SGHVS and CDR2 is FNYEAQ in the germline V gene. V was shortened by 5 bases and J by 0 bases, with 20 bases between the two germline ends. The CDR3 extends over 17 amino acids. The CDR3 loop reads CASSTHPGAGISYEQYF. In nucleotides, the CDR3 is TGTGCCAGCAGCACCCACCCCGGGGCAGGGATCTCCTACGAGCAGTACTTC.

The chain employs TRBV6-2 or TRBV6-3 and TRBJ2-1; TRBD1 is a possible D gene (5 bases). Germline V gene sequence: CDR1 MNHEY, CDR2 SVGEGT. This CDR3 spans 12 amino acids. V shed 4 bases and J shed 10 bases, with 11 bases lying between them. The CDR3 region has the DNA TGTGCCAGCAGTTCAACAGGCTACGAGCAGTTCTTC. Translating it yields CASSSTGYEQFF.

The chain carries TRBV5-5 and TRBJ2-5, with D possibly matching TRBD2 (5 bases). Per germline, CDR1 SGHKS and CDR2 YYEKEE (reference sequence). The V and J ends lost 2 bases and 2 bases respectively, with 10 bases between them. This CDR3 is built from 14 residues. The CDR3 nucleotides read TGTGCCAGCAGCTTTGACTACCTACAAGAGACCCAGTACTTC. Translated, it gives CASSFDYLQETQYF. Complete variable domain (other parts from reference TRBV5-5 and TRBJ2-5): DAGVTQSPTHLIKTRGQQVTLRCSPISGHKSVSWYQQVLGQGPQFIFQYYEKEERGRGNFPDRFSARQFPNYSSELNVNALLLGDSALYLCASSFDYLQETQYFGPGTRLLVL.

This clone was detected only a few times. The chain employs TRBV19 and TRBJ2-7, with TRBD2 identical over 12 bases. Germline V gives CDR1 LNHDA, CDR2 SQIVND (reference sequence). The CDR3 runs to 15 residues. With 11 bases clipped from V and 2 bases from J, the junction kept 10 bases outside the gene matches. Here the CDR3 reads CASRLAGVAPYEQYF. The CDR3 DNA is TGTGCCTCGCGACTAGCGGGAGTAGCCCCCTACGAGCAGTACTTC.

The chain carries TRBV3-1 (or the pseudogene TRBV3-2) and TRBJ2-7; D unclear. The germline V gene has CDR1 LGHDT and CDR2 YNNKEL (reference sequence). V was trimmed by 4 bases and J by 6 bases, leaving 13 bases between them. The CDR3 is 13 amino acids. Here the CDR3 reads CASSRSSSGEQYF. CDR3 in DNA: TGTGCCAGCAGCCGGTCCTCTTCAGGCGAGCAGTACTTC.

The J gene is TRBJ2-7, the V gene TRBV20-1; 11 nucleotides agree with TRBD2. The germline CDR1 and CDR2 sequences are DFQATT and SNEGSKA (reference sequence). Losses at the gene ends were 3 bases for V and 9 bases for J; bases not matched to a gene: 7. The CDR3 sequence is 13 residues long. In DNA, the CDR3 is TGCAGTGCTAGTACTAGCGGGAGTACCGGGCAGTACTTC. It translates to CSASTSGSTGQYF.

The genes are TRBV28 and TRBJ1-2; no clear D gene. Trimming removed 3 bases at V and 4 bases at J, with 12 bases between. CDR3 length: 14 residues. CDR1 and CDR2 from the germline V gene are MDHEN and SYDVKM. The CDR3 region is CASSFDGRLYGYTF. CDR3 DNA sequence: TGTGCCAGCAGTTTCGATGGCAGACTCTATGGCTACACCTTC.

This clone was detected only once. This chain joins TRBV2 and TRBJ2-2; D tentatively fits TRBD1 or TRBD2 (5 bases each). The V end was cut by 4 bases, the J end by 9 bases, with 12 bases between. Germline V gives CDR1 SNHLY, CDR2 FYNNEI. This CDR3 comprises 13 residues. This CDR3 reads CASSGDQSRELFF. The CDR3 region has the DNA TGTGCCAGCAGTGGGGACCAATCTAGGGAGCTGTTTTTT.

V and J are TRBV19 and TRBJ2-1, with TRBD1 identical over 9 bases. CDR3 length: 16 residues. Germline CDR1 LNHDA, CDR2 SQIVND (reference sequence). Losses at the gene ends were 5 bases for V and 3 bases for J; bases not matched to a gene: 8. Written as DNA, the CDR3 is TGTGCCAGTAGTTCAAAGGCGGGACAGGGCTACAATGAGCAGTTCTTC. Translating gives CASSSKAGQGYNEQFF.

V and J are TRBV25-1 and TRBJ1-6; TRBD1 matches at 8 bases. This CDR3 spans 15 amino acids. V lost 8 bases, J lost 7 bases, and 10 bases stayed unmatched. CDR1 is MGHDK and CDR2 is SYGVNS in the germline V gene. The CDR3: CASRRQGARNSPLHF. CDR3 in DNA: TGTGCCAGCCGCCGGCAGGGGGCGCGAAATTCACCCCTCCACTTT.

The chain links TRBV28 to TRBJ1-4, with D unresolved. From germline, CDR1 is MDHEN and CDR2 SYDVKM. Between the trimmed V and J ends, which lost 6 bases and 10 bases, there was a span of 15 bases. The CDR3 covers 13 residues. The CDR3 DNA is TGTGCCAGCAGCCCTCCGGGTTTGGGAAAACTGTTTTTT. As protein: CASSPPGLGKLFF.

The chain uses TRBV5-1 and TRBJ2-3, with 8 bases lining up with TRBD2. V lost 4 bases, J lost 3 bases, and 4 bases stayed unmatched. The CDR3 has 14 amino acids. Per the germline V gene, CDR1 is SGHRS and CDR2 is YFSETQ. CDR3 in amino acids: CASSTGTSTDTQYF. Here the CDR3 DNA reads TGCGCCAGCAGCACCGGGACTAGTACAGATACGCAGTATTTT.

The chain is built from TRBV11-2 and TRBJ2-3; TRBD1 matches 7 bases. V lost 0 bases to trimming and J lost 2 bases; unmatched junction nucleotides: 11. This CDR3 region has 18 residues. The germline gives CDR1 SGHAT, CDR2 FQNNGV. The CDR3, as DNA: TGTGCCAGCAGCTTAGATCGGGACAGCCTTCGTTCCACAGATACGCAGTATTTT. Its protein is CASSLDRDSLRSTDTQYF.

The chain employs TRBV5-6 and TRBJ2-1, with D possibly being TRBD2 (6 bases). Germline loops: CDR1 SGHDT, CDR2 YYEEEE. CDR3 size: 12 residues. V lost 3 bases, J lost 6 bases, and 7 bases lay in between. The CDR3 is CASSWRANEQFF. In nucleotides, the CDR3 is TGTGCCAGCAGCTGGAGGGCCAATGAGCAGTTCTTC. Using reference TRBV5-6 and TRBJ2-1 for the parts outside the CDR3, the full variable domain is DAGVTQSPTHLIKTRGQQVTLRCSPKSGHDTVSWYQQALGQGPQFIFQYYEEEERQRGNFPDRFSGHQFPNYSSELNVNALLLGDSALYLCASSWRANEQFFGPGTRLTVL.

This rearrangement joins TRBV4-2 to TRBJ2-3; D call uncertain. Trimming removed 1 base at V and 2 bases at J, with 7 bases between. This CDR3 contains 14 residues. The germline gives CDR1 LGHNA, CDR2 YNFKEQ. CDR3: CASSQALNTDTQYF. CDR3 coding DNA: TGTGCCAGCAGCCAAGCGCTTAACACAGATACGCAGTATTTT.

CDR3 sequence: CASSADSRRGYGYTF. In DNA form, the CDR3 reads TGTGCCAGCAGCGCCGACTCTAGAAGAGGCTATGGCTACACCTTC. This sequence joins TRBV13 and TRBJ1-2; the D is unclear. V was trimmed by 5 bases and J by 4 bases, leaving 17 bases between them. The germline CDR1 and CDR2 sequences are PRHDT and FYEKMQ (reference sequence). The CDR3 is 15 residues long.

The chain is built from TRBV5-8 and TRBJ1-2, with TRBD1 matching over 8 bases. After removal of 4 bases from V and 5 bases from J, the junction contained 4 bases not matched to a gene. Germline V CDR1 and CDR2: SGHTS, YDEGEE. The CDR3 is 13 residues long. The CDR3 bases are TGTGCCAGCAGCCCTGACAGGGGATATGGCTACACCTTC. Translation gives CASSPDRGYGYTF.

The V and J genes are TRBV6-5 and TRBJ2-3; D may be TRBD2 (7 bases). Trimming took 7 bases from V and 4 from J, leaving 15 bases between them. The germline V gene has CDR1 MNHEY and CDR2 SVGAGI. This CDR3 is built from 14 residues. The CDR3 is CASNAGRGADTQYF. The CDR3 DNA reads TGTGCCAGCAATGCGGGGAGGGGGGCAGATACGCAGTATTTT.

The CDR3 loop is CASSYSRVLQGPGRYGYTF. The CDR3 coding sequence is TGTGCCAGCAGTTACTCGAGAGTTCTGCAGGGTCCGGGTCGCTATGGCTACACCTTC. This chain connects TRBV6-2 or TRBV6-3 to TRBJ1-2; possibly TRBD1 for D (5 bases). Germline assignment: CDR1 MNHEY and CDR2 SVGEGT. The CDR3 contains 19 residues. The V gene lost 0 bases and the J gene lost 4 bases, with 24 bases spanning the gap.

This rearrangement joins TRBV7-6 to TRBJ2-2; 7 nucleotides align to TRBD1. The V gene end was trimmed by 5 bases and the J gene end by 4 bases; junction bases not matched to a gene: 16. CDR1 is SGHVS and CDR2 is FNYEAQ in the germline V gene. The CDR3 consists of 18 residues. The CDR3 coding sequence is TGTGCCAGCAGCCGAGAGATATATAACAGGGGATCCACCGGGGAGCTGTTTTTT. Encoded protein: CASSREIYNRGSTGELFF.

The V call is TRBV4-2, the J call TRBJ2-3; possible D gene TRBD2, 6 bases. Trimming removed 1 base from V and 0 bases from J, with 17 bases in between. Germline CDR1 reads LGHNA; CDR2 reads YNFKEQ. The CDR3 is 18 amino acids. The CDR3 reads CASSQVSGGQFSTDTQYF. CDR3 DNA sequence: TGTGCCAGCAGCCAAGTCTCAGGAGGGCAGTTTAGCACAGATACGCAGTATTTT.

The chain recombines TRBV11-3 with TRBJ2-1, with no clear D. Looked up from germline, CDR1 is SGHNT and CDR2 is YENEEA. The V end lost 4 bases, the J end lost 4 bases, and 5 bases lay between the germline ends. The CDR3 sequence is 12 residues long. CDR3 DNA sequence: TGTGCCAGCAGCTCCCAGTACAATGAGCAGTTCTTC. It specifies CASSSQYNEQFF.

V and J are TRBV2 and TRBJ1-4; D is perhaps TRBD1 (6 bases). The CDR3 covers 16 residues. The germline V gene encodes CDR1 SNHLY and CDR2 FYNNEI. V shed 4 bases and J shed 0 bases, with 12 bases lying between them. The CDR3 nucleotides read TGTGCCAGCAGTGTGCAGGGGAGAACAACTAATGAAAAACTGTTTTTT. Encoded protein: CASSVQGRTTNEKLFF.

The V call is TRBV12-3 or TRBV12-4, the J call TRBJ2-1; D is possibly TRBD2 (6 bases). Trimming cost V 7 bases and J 8 bases, with 15 bases left between them. The CDR3 length is 13 residues. The CDR3 DNA follows: TGTGCCAGCACTCGGGAGACGGTATATGAGCAGTTCTTC. Translated, it gives CASTRETVYEQFF.

V is TRBV19 and J is TRBJ2-3; no clear D. Per the germline V gene, CDR1 is LNHDA and CDR2 is SQIVND (reference sequence). Trimming removed 4 bases from V and 0 bases from J, with 5 bases in between. The CDR3 has 13 residues. In DNA, the CDR3 is TGTGCCAGTAGTAGCCTAAGCACAGATACGCAGTATTTT. It yields the protein CASSSLSTDTQYF.

The chain carries TRBV19 and TRBJ2-1, with TRBD2 matching 12 bases. Germline-derived CDR1 and CDR2 are LNHDA and SQIVND (reference sequence). This CDR3 contains 18 residues. Trimming removed 4 bases from V and 0 bases from J; junction bases left unmatched: 7. For the CDR3, the DNA is TGTGCCAGTAGTAGGGGACTAGCGGGCCAGAGCTCCTACAATGAGCAGTTCTTC. Its translation: CASSRGLAGQSSYNEQFF.

The chain has TRBV6-2 or TRBV6-3 and TRBJ2-1; D perhaps matches TRBD2 (6 bases). Trimming took 3 bases from V and 4 from J, leaving 7 bases between them. The CDR3 has 13 amino acids. Germline V gene sequence: CDR1 MNHEY, CDR2 SVGEGT. CDR3 protein: CASSYREYNEQFF. The CDR3 region has the DNA TGTGCCAGCAGTTATCGGGAGTACAATGAGCAGTTCTTC.